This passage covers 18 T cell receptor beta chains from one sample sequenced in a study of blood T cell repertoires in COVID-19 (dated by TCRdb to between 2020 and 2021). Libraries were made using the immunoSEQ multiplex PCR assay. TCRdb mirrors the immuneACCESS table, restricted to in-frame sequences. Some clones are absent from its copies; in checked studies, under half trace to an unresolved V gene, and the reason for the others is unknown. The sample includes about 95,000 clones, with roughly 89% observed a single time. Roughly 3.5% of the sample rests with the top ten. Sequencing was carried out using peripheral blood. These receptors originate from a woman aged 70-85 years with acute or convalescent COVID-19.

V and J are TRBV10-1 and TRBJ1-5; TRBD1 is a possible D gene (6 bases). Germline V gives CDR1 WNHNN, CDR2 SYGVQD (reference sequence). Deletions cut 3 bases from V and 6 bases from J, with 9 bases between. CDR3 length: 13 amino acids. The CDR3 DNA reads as TGCGCCAGCAGTGAAGGGGGGGGTCAGCCCCAGCATTTT. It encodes CASSEGGGQPQHF.

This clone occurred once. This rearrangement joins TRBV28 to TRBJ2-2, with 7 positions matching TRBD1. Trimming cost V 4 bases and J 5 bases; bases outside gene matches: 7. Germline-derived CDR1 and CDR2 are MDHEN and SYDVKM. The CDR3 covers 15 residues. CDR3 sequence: CASSSIRGRTGELFF. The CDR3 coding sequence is TGTGCCAGCAGTTCAATCAGGGGGAGAACCGGGGAGCTGTTTTTT. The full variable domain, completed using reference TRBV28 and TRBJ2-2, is DVKVTQSSRYLVKRTGEKVFLECVQDMDHENMFWYRQDPGLGLRLIYFSYDVKMKEKGDIPEGYSVSREKKERFSLILESASTNQTSMYLCASSSIRGRTGELFFGEGSRLTVL.

CDR3 residues: CASKGLRGLSYEQYF. The CDR3 DNA follows: TGTGCCAGCAAAGGTTTAAGAGGGCTCTCCTACGAGCAGTACTTC. V and J are TRBV6-5 and TRBJ2-7; weak D call: TRBD2 (5 bases). Germline CDR1 and CDR2: MNHEY and SVGAGI. The CDR3 is 15 residues long. V lost 7 bases and J lost 0, with 16 bases in between.

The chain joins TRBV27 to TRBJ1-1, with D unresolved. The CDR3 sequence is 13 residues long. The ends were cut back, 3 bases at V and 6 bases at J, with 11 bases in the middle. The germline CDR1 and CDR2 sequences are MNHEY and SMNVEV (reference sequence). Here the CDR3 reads CASSFSGRAEAFF. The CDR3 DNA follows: TGTGCCAGCAGTTTTTCCGGGAGGGCTGAAGCTTTCTTT.

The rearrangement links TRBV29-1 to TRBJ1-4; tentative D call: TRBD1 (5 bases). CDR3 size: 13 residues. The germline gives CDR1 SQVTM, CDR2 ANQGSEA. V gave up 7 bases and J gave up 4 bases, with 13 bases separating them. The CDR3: CSARTGGNEKLFF. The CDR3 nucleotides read TGCAGCGCCCGGACGGGGGGTAATGAAAAACTGTTTTTT. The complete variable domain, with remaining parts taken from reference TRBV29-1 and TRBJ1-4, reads SAVISQKPSRDICQRGTSLTIQCQVDSQVTMMFWYRQQPGQSLTLIATANQGSEATYESGFVIDKFPISRPNLTFSTLTVSNMSPEDSSIYLCSARTGGNEKLFFGSGTQLSVL.

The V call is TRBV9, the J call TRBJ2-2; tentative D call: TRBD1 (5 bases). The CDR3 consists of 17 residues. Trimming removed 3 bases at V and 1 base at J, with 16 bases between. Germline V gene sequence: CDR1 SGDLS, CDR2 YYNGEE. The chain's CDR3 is CASSALQSRGNTGELFF. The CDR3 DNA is TGTGCCAGCAGCGCCCTGCAGAGTAGGGGGAACACCGGGGAGCTGTTTTTT.

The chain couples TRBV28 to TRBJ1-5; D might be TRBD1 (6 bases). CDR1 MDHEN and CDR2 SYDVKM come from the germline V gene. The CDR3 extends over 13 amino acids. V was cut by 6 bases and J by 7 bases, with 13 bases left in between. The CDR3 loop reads CASRLGQFQPQHF. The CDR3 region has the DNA TGTGCCAGCAGACTAGGACAGTTCCAGCCCCAGCATTTT.

The CDR3 is CASSLSSDGADEQFF. In nucleotides, the CDR3 is TGCGCCAGCAGCTTGAGTTCGGATGGGGCCGATGAGCAGTTCTTC. The chain joins TRBV5-1 to TRBJ2-1, with D tentatively TRBD1 (5 bases). The CDR3 totals 15 residues. Trimming cost V 1 base and J 8 bases, with 16 bases left between them. Germline V gene lookup returns CDR1 SGHRS and CDR2 YFSETQ.

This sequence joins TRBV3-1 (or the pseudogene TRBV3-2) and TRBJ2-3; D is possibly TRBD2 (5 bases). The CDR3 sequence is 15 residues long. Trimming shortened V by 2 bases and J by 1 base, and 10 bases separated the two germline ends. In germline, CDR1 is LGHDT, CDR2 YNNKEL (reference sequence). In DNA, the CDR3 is TGTGCCAGCAGCCAACAGGCGGGTCGCACAGATACGCAGTATTTT. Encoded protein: CASSQQAGRTDTQYF.

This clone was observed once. This CDR3 reads CASRTSGGPYNEQFF. The CDR3 coding sequence is TGTGCCAGCAGGACTAGCGGGGGACCCTACAATGAGCAGTTCTTC. This chain links TRBV6-5 with TRBJ2-1, with 12 bases aligning to TRBD2. V gave up 6 bases and J gave up 2 bases; unmatched junction bases: 2. CDR1 is MNHEY, CDR2 SVGAGI, per germline. The CDR3 consists of 15 residues.

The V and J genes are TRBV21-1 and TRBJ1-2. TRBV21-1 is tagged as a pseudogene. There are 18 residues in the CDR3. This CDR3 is CASSFVGGERVRNYGYTF. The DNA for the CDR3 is TGTGCCAGCAGCTTCGTCGGGGGGGAGCGGGTAAGAAACTATGGCTACACCTTC.

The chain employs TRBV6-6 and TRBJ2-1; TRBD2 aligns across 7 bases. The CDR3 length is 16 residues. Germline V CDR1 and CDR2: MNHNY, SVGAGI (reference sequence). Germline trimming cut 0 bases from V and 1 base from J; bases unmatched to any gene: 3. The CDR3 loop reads CASSYSLGGSYNEQFF. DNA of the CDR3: TGTGCCAGCAGTTACTCGCTCGGGGGGTCCTACAATGAGCAGTTCTTC.

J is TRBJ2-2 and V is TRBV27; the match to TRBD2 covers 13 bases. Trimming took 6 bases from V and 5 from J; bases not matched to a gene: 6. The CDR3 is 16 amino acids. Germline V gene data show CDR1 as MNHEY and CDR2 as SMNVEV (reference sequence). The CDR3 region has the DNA TGTGCCAGCAGCCAAAGACTAGCGGGAGGTACCGGGGAGCTGTTTTTT. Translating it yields CASSQRLAGGTGELFF.

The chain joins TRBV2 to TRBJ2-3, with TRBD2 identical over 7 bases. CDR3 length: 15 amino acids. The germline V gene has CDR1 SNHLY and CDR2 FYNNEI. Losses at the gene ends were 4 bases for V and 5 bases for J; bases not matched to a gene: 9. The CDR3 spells CASSGLAGGIDTQYF. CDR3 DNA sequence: TGTGCCAGCAGTGGGTTAGCGGGTGGTATAGATACGCAGTATTTT.

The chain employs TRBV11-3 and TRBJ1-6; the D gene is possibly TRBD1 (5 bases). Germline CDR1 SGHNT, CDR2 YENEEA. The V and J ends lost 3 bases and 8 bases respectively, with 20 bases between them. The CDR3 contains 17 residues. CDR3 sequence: CASSFSGHGRIDSPLHF. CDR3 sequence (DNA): TGTGCCAGCAGCTTTTCAGGGCACGGCCGAATAGATTCACCCCTCCACTTT.

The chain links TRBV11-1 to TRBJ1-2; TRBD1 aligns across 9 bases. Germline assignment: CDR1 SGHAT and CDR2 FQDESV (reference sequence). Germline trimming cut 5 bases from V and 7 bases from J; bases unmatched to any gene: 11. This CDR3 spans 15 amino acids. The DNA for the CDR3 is TGTGCCAGCAGCCCCTTGGACAGGGGCAGAGGTGGCTACACCTTC. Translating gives CASSPLDRGRGGYTF.

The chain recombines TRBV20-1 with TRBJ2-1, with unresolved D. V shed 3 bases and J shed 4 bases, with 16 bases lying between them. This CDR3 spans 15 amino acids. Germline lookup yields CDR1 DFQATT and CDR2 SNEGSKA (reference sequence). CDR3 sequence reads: CSASGLASGYNEQFF. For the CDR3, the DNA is TGCAGTGCTAGTGGGTTGGCCTCGGGTTACAATGAGCAGTTCTTC.

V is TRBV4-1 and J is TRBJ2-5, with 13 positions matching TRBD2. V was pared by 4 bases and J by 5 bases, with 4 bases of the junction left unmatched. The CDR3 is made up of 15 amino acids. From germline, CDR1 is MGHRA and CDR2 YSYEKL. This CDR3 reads CASSPGTSGMETQYF. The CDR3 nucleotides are TGCGCCAGCAGCCCAGGGACTAGCGGGATGGAGACCCAGTACTTC.